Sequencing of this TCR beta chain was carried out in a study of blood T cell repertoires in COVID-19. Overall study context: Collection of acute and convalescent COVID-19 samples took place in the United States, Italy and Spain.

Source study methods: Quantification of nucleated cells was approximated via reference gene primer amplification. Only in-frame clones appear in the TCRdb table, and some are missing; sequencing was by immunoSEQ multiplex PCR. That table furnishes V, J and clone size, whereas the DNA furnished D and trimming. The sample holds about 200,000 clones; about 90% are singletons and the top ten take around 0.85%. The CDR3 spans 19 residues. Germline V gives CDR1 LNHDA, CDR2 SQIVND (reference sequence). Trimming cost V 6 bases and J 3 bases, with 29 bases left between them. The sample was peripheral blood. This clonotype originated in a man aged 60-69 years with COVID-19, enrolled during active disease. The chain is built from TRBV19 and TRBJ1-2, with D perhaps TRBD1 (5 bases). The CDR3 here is CASRGQGQPPTTSYYGYTF. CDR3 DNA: TGTGCCAGTAGGGGGCAAGGCCAGCCCCCTACAACATCATACTATGGCTACACCTTC.